One and the same sample provided the 26 T cell receptor beta chains below, sequenced in a study of T cell clonotyping in hematopoietic cell transplantation. TCRdb's table, derived via immunoSEQ multiplex PCR, lists solely in-frame clones and lacks some. The sample lists 46,000 or so clones; approximately 84% were seen once. Time point in this sample: recipient sample about 28 days before transplant, after cytoreduction. Specimen: peripheral blood mononuclear cells, collected before stem cell transplant. All receptors derive from a man aged 60 to 75 with biphenotypic leukemia. Some clones in this sample may be carry-over from other donors' samples.

The V call is TRBV6-6, the J call TRBJ1-2, with 9 nucleotides matching TRBD1. Trimming removed 4 bases from V and 4 bases from J; junction bases left unmatched: 7. Germline CDR1 and CDR2: MNHNY and SVGAGI (reference sequence). This CDR3 has 15 residues. CDR3 nucleotides: TGTGCCAGCAGTTTCCGGGACAGGGATCCCTATGGCTACACCTTC. Translated, it gives CASSFRDRDPYGYTF.

V and J are TRBV25-1 and TRBJ2-7; possible D gene TRBD1, 5 bases. CDR1 and CDR2 (germline): MGHDK, SYGVNS. Trimming left V 2 bases short and J 5 bases short, with 13 bases between. The CDR3 has 14 amino acids. CDR3 coding DNA: TGTGCCAGCAGTGAAGGTAGGGGCAGAAACGAGCAGTACTTC. Translated: CASSEGRGRNEQYF.

The V gene is TRBV28, the J gene TRBJ1-2, with 8 bases matching TRBD1. Per germline, CDR1 MDHEN and CDR2 SYDVKM. The trim removed 3 bases at V and 0 bases at J, leaving 0 bases unmatched. The CDR3 contains 14 residues. CDR3 nucleotides: TGTGCCAGCAGTTTGACAGGGGCTAACTATGGCTACACCTTC. Translated: CASSLTGANYGYTF.

The chain couples TRBV9 to TRBJ2-7; 8 bases fit TRBD2. The length of the CDR3 is 13 residues. Germline V lookup: CDR1 SGDLS, CDR2 YYNGEE. Germline trimming cut 4 bases from V and 3 bases from J; bases unmatched to any gene: 3. CDR3 nucleotides: TGTGCCAGCAGCTACGGGACTAGCTACGAGCAGTACTTC. Residues: CASSYGTSYEQYF. Based on the CDR3 plus reference TRBV9 and TRBJ2-7, the full variable domain is DSGVTQTPKHLITATGQRVTLRCSPRSGDLSVYWYQQSLDQGLQFLIQYYNGEERAKGNILERFSAQQFPDLHSELNLSSLELGDSALYFCASSYGTSYEQYFGPGTRLTVT.

V usage is TRBV28 and J usage is TRBJ1-2; 9 bases align to TRBD1. CDR3 length equals 13 residues. V dropped 5 bases and J dropped 8; count of bases not matched to a gene: 6. The V gene's germline CDR1 is MDHEN and CDR2 SYDVKM. The CDR3 DNA reads as TGTGCCAGCAGTCCCGCGACAGGGGGAGGCTACACCTTC. As protein: CASSPATGGGYTF.

The chain couples TRBV5-6 to TRBJ1-1, with D uncertain. V was cut by 0 bases and J by 8 bases, with 11 bases left in between. CDR1 and CDR2 (germline): SGHDT, YYEEEE. This CDR3 is built from 13 residues. The CDR3 DNA reads TGTGCCAGCAGCTTGGGGTACGGAACGGAAGCTTTCTTT. It yields the protein CASSLGYGTEAFF.

The chain joins TRBV5-1 to TRBJ2-7; 9 bases are shared with TRBD2. Per the germline V gene, CDR1 is SGHRS and CDR2 is YFSETQ. The V segment lost 4 bases and the J segment 4 bases; nucleotides outside the gene matches: 9. The CDR3 totals 15 residues. This CDR3 reads CASSRTTSGVYEQYF. The CDR3 DNA is TGCGCCAGCAGCCGTACGACTAGCGGAGTATACGAGCAGTACTTC.

The chain combines TRBV19 with TRBJ1-1; D might be TRBD1 (6 bases). V shed 3 bases and J shed 3 bases, with 8 bases lying between them. Germline-derived CDR1 and CDR2 are LNHDA and SQIVND (reference sequence). There are 13 residues in the CDR3. The CDR3 is CASSIRQDTEAFF. In DNA, the CDR3 is TGTGCCAGTAGTATCCGACAGGACACTGAAGCTTTCTTT.

The V and J genes are TRBV19 and TRBJ2-7; a weak D match, TRBD2 (6 bases). The germline CDR1 and CDR2 sequences are LNHDA and SQIVND (reference sequence). V gave up 3 bases and J gave up 2 bases, with 17 bases separating them. The CDR3 is made up of 16 amino acids. CDR3 nucleotides: TGTGCCAGTAGTATCCTCCATAGCGGTTCAACCTACGAGCAGTACTTC. Amino acid sequence: CASSILHSGSTYEQYF.

The gene calls are TRBV5-4 and TRBJ2-2; D perhaps matches TRBD1 (6 bases). Germline-derived CDR1 and CDR2 are SGHNT and YYREEE (reference sequence). Trimming took off 4 bases at V and 0 bases at J, with 13 bases between the two ends. This CDR3 is built from 16 residues. The CDR3: CASSSRQAANTGELFF. In DNA form, the CDR3 reads TGTGCCAGCAGCAGTCGACAGGCCGCGAACACCGGGGAGCTGTTTTTT. The full variable domain, rest sourced from reference TRBV5-4 and TRBJ2-2, is ETGVTQSPTHLIKTRGQQVTLRCSSQSGHNTVSWYQQALGQGPQFIFQYYREEENGRGNFPPRFSGLQFPNYSSELNVNALELDDSALYLCASSSRQAANTGELFFGEGSRLTVL.

CDR3 protein: CASSQWAGLRSEQYF. The CDR3 DNA follows: TGCGCCAGCAGCCAATGGGCGGGACTCCGCTCCGAGCAGTACTTC. V usage is TRBV4-1 and J usage is TRBJ2-7; the D gene is possibly TRBD2 (6 bases). From germline, CDR1 is MGHRA and CDR2 YSYEKL. V lost 2 bases, J lost 6 bases, and 17 bases lay in between. The CDR3 runs to 15 residues.

This chain links TRBV6-5 with TRBJ1-1, with D perhaps TRBD1 (5 bases). Germline V lookup: CDR1 MNHEY, CDR2 SVGAGI. V lost 2 bases to trimming and J lost 0 bases, with 10 bases between them. The length of the CDR3 is 15 residues. The CDR3 is CASSYRGRLNTEAFF. In DNA, the CDR3 is TGTGCCAGCAGTTACCGGGGCCGCCTGAACACTGAAGCTTTCTTT.

This chain uses TRBV19 with TRBJ1-5; D call uncertain. The V end lost 1 base, the J end lost 0 bases, and 10 bases lay between the germline ends. Germline CDR1 LNHDA, CDR2 SQIVND (reference sequence). CDR3 length equals 16 residues. CDR3 nucleotides: TGTGCCAGTAGTATAGGTTCCGAGGATAGCAATCAGCCCCAGCATTTT. Its translation is CASSIGSEDSNQPQHF.

The chain links TRBV30 to TRBJ1-1, with TRBD1 as a possible D gene (5 bases). The CDR3 contains 12 residues. Trimming pared 7 bases from V and 6 bases from J, leaving 15 bases between. Germline CDR1 is GTSNPN and CDR2 is SVGIG (reference sequence). The CDR3 loop reads CASWRGYAEAFF. The CDR3 DNA sequence: TGTGCCTCATGGAGGGGCTACGCTGAAGCTTTCTTT.

This clone was counted once. The CDR3: CASSRGGQGYTEAFF. In DNA, the CDR3 is TGCGCCAGCAGCAGGGGGGGACAGGGGTACACTGAAGCTTTCTTT. The chain combines TRBV5-1 with TRBJ1-1; 10 nucleotides match TRBD1. Losses at the gene ends were 4 bases for V and 3 bases for J; bases not matched to a gene: 6. Per the germline V gene, CDR1 is SGHRS and CDR2 is YFSETQ. There are 15 residues in the CDR3.

CDR3 region: CASSVAGQGTYEQYF. The CDR3 nucleotides read TGTGCCAGCAGCGTAGCGGGACAGGGAACCTACGAGCAGTACTTC. This chain joins TRBV9 and TRBJ2-7; 9 positions agree with TRBD1. The CDR3 consists of 15 residues. V dropped 0 bases and J dropped 2; count of bases not matched to a gene: 3. Germline V gene sequence: CDR1 SGDLS, CDR2 YYNGEE.

The genes are TRBV5-4 and TRBJ2-4, with no clear D. CDR3 length: 15 residues. The germline CDR1 and CDR2 sequences are SGHNT and YYREEE (reference sequence). The ends were cut back, 2 bases at V and 0 bases at J, with 9 bases in the middle. CDR3 in DNA: TGTGCCAGCAGCTTAGGCCGCTTAGCCAAAAACATTCAGTACTTC. Protein product: CASSLGRLAKNIQYF.

J is TRBJ1-2 and V is TRBV4-1; D may be TRBD1 (6 bases). V was trimmed by 0 bases and J by 8 bases, leaving 13 bases between them. The CDR3 is 14 amino acids. The germline V gene encodes CDR1 MGHRA and CDR2 YSYEKL. The CDR3: CASSQDLKGGGYTF. The DNA of the CDR3 is TGCGCCAGCAGCCAAGATCTGAAGGGGGGAGGCTACACCTTC.

This chain uses TRBV4-3 with TRBJ2-1; no definite D call. Per germline, CDR1 LGHNA and CDR2 YSLEER. This CDR3 region has 15 residues. V lost 0 bases and J 4 bases, leaving 10 bases between the germline ends. CDR3 sequence: CASSQERAWYNEQFF. CDR3 nucleotide sequence: TGCGCCAGCAGCCAAGAGCGCGCTTGGTACAATGAGCAGTTCTTC.

This rearrangement joins TRBV28 to TRBJ1-2, with TRBD1 matching over 12 bases. The CDR3 totals 16 residues. Germline lookup yields CDR1 MDHEN and CDR2 SYDVKM. Trimming at V came to 2 bases and at J to 2 bases, leaving 3 bases not matched to a gene. The CDR3 loop is CASSLVGTGGNYGYTF. CDR3 DNA sequence: TGTGCCAGCAGTTTAGTGGGGACAGGGGGCAACTATGGCTACACCTTC.

The gene calls are TRBV5-8 and TRBJ2-7; a possible D gene is TRBD2 (5 bases). The V and J ends lost 5 bases and 6 bases respectively, with 18 bases between them. CDR3 length: 14 residues. Germline loops: CDR1 SGHTS, CDR2 YDEGEE. The CDR3 sequence is CASRKAGLFSEQYF. The CDR3 DNA reads as TGTGCCAGCAGGAAAGCCGGACTTTTCAGCGAGCAGTACTTC. The variable domain in full, with the rest retrieved from reference TRBV5-8 and TRBJ2-7, is EAGVTQSPTHLIKTRGQQATLRCSPISGHTSVYWYQQALGLGLQFLLWYDEGEERNRGNFPPRFSGRQFPNYSSELNVNALELEDSALYLCASRKAGLFSEQYFGPGTRLTVT.

The chain recombines TRBV19 with TRBJ2-2; D uncertain. The V gene lost 3 bases and the J gene lost 5 bases, with 13 bases spanning the gap. CDR3 length: 15 residues. Germline V CDR1 and CDR2: LNHDA, SQIVND (reference sequence). CDR3 in DNA: TGTGCCAGTAGTATGTCCTCTTTGGGGACCGGGGAGCTGTTTTTT. Its protein product is CASSMSSLGTGELFF.

The chain joins TRBV5-6 to TRBJ1-1, with D uncertain. This CDR3 spans 13 amino acids. Trimming left V 4 bases short and J 1 base short, with 8 bases between. Germline CDR1 is SGHDT and CDR2 is YYEEEE. CDR3 region: CASSAETNTEAFF. In DNA, the CDR3 is TGTGCCAGCAGCGCGGAAACGAACACTGAAGCTTTCTTT.

This clone was detected once. The rearrangement joins TRBV4-2 to TRBJ1-2, with D possibly matching TRBD1 (5 bases). Germline CDR1 is LGHNA and CDR2 is YNFKEQ. This CDR3 region has 15 residues. Deletions cut 0 bases from V and 4 bases from J, with 12 bases between. This chain's CDR3 is CASSQDRRDGYGYTF. In DNA, the CDR3 is TGTGCCAGCAGCCAAGATCGGCGGGACGGCTATGGCTACACCTTC.

The chain couples TRBV20-1 to TRBJ2-7; D uncertain. The CDR3 sequence is 10 residues long. Germline V gene sequence: CDR1 DFQATT, CDR2 SNEGSKA (reference sequence). Trimming cost V 3 bases and J 6 bases, with 6 bases left between them. The CDR3 DNA follows: TGCAGTGCTAGCCGGGTCGAGCAGTACTTC. Encoded protein: CSASRVEQYF.

In its sample, this clone was seen once. The rearrangement uses TRBV4-2 and TRBJ2-2; 9 bases are a match to TRBD2. CDR3 length: 18 amino acids. Unmatched junction bases numbered 12, after V lost 0 bases and J lost 7 bases. Germline V gene sequence: CDR1 LGHNA, CDR2 YNFKEQ. The CDR3 DNA is TGTGCCAGCAGCCAAGATTGGTCGCGGGAGGGCCAGGACGGGGAGCTGTTTTTT. It yields the protein CASSQDWSREGQDGELFF.